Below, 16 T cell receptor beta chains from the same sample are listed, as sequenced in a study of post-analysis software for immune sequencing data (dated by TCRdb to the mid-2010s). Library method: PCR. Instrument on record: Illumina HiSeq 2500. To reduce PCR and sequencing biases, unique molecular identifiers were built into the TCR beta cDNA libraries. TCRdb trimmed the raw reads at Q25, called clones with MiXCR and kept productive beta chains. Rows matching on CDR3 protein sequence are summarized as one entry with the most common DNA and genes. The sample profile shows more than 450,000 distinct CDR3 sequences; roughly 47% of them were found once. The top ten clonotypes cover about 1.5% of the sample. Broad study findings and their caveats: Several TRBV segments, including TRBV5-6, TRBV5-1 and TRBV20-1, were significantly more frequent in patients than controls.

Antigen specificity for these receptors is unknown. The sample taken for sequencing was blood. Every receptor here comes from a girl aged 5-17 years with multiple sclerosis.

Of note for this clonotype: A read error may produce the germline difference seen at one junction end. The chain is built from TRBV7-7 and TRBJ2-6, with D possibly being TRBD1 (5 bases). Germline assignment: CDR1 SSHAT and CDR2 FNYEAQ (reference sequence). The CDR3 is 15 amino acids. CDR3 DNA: TGTGCTAGCAGCCCCGGCGCCTCTGGGGCCAACGTCCGGACTTTC. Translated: CASSPGASGANVRTF.

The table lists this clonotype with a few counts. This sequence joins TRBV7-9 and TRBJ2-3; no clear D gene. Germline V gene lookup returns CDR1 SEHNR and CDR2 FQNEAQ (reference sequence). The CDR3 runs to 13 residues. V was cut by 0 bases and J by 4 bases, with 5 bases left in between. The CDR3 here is CASSLAHPDTQYF. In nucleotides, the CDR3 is TGTGCCAGCAGCTTAGCCCACCCAGATACGCAGTATTTT.

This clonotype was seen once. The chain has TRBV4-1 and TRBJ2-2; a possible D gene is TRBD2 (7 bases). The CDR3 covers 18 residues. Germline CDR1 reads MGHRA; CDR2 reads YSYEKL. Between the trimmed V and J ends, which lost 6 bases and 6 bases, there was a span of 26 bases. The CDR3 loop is CASRKGGAAREFSGELFF. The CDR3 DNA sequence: TGCGCCAGCAGAAAGGGGGGGGCGGCGCGAGAGTTTTCCGGGGAGCTGTTTTTT.

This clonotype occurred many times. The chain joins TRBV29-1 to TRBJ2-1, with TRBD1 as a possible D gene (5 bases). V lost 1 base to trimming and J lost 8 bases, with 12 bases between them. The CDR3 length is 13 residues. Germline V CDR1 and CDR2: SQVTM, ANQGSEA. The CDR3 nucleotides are TGCAGCGTTGAAGGGCAGGGTATAGATGAGCAGTTCTTC. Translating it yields CSVEGQGIDEQFF.

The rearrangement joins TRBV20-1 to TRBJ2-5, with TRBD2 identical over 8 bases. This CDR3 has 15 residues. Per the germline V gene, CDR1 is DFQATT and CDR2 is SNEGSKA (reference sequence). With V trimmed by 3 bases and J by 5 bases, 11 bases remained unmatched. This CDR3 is CSASASRGGRETQYF. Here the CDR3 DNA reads TGCAGTGCTAGTGCCTCGCGCGGGGGGAGGGAGACCCAGTACTTC.

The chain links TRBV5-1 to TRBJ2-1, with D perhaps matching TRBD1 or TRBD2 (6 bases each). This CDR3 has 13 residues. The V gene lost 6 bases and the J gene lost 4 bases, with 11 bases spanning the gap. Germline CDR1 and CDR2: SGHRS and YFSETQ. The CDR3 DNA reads TGCGCCAGCAAGGAGGGGGAATACAATGAGCAGTTCTTC. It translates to CASKEGEYNEQFF.

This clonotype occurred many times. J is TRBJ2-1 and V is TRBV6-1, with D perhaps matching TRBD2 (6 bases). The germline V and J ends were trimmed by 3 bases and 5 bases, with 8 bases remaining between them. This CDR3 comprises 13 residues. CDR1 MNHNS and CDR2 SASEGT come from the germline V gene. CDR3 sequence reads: CASSDSGHNEQFF. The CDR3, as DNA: TGTGCCAGCAGTGACAGCGGGCACAATGAGCAGTTCTTC.

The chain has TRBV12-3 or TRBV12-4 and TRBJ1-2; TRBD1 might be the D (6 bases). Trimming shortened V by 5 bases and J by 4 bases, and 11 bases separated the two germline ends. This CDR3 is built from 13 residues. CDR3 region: CASSTGRSYGYTF. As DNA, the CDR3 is TGTGCCAGCAGTACAGGGAGATCCTATGGCTACACCTTC.

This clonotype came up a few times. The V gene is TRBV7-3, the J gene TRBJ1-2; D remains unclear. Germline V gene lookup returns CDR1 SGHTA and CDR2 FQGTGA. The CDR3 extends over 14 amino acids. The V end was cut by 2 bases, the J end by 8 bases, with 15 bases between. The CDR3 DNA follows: TGTGCCAGCAGCTTAGGAACAGAAACAAGGGGCTACACCTTC. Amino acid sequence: CASSLGTETRGYTF.

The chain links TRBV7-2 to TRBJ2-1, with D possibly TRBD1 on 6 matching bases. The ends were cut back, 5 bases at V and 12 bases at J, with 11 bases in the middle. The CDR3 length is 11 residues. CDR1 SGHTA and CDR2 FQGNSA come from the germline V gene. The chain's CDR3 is CASSPGRGQFF. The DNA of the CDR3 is TGTGCCAGCAGCCCAGGCAGGGGGCAGTTCTTC. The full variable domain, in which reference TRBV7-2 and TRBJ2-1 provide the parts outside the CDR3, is GAGVSQSPSNKVTEKGKDVELRCDPISGHTALYWYRQSLGQGLEFLIYFQGNSAPDKSGLPSDRFSAERTGGSVSTLTIQRTQQEDSAVYLCASSPGRGQFFGPGTRLTVL.

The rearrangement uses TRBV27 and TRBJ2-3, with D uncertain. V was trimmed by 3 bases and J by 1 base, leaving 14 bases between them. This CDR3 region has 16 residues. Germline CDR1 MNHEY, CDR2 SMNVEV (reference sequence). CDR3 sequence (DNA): TGTGCCAGCAGTTTCTCCTGGGTAGTGGGCACAGATACGCAGTATTTT. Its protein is CASSFSWVVGTDTQYF.

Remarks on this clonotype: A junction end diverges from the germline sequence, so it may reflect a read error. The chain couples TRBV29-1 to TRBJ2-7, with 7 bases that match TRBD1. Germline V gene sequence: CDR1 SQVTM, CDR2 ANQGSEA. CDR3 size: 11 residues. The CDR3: CGVGRGYEQYF. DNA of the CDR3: TGCGGCGTTGGCAGGGGGTACGAGCAGTACTTC.

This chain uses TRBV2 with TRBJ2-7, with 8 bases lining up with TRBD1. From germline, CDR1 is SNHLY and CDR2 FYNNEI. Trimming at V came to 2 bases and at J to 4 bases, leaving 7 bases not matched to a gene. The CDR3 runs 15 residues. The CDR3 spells CASSELGTGGYEQYF. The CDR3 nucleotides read TGTGCCAGCAGTGAATTAGGGACAGGAGGATACGAGCAGTACTTC.

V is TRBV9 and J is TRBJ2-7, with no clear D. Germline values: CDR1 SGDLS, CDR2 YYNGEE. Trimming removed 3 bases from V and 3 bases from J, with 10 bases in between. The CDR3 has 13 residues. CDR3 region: CASSGTTHYEQYF. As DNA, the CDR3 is TGTGCCAGCAGCGGCACTACCCACTACGAGCAGTACTTC.

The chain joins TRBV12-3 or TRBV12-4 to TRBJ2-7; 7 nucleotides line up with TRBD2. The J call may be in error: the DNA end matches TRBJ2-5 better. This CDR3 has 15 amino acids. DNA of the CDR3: TGTGCCAGCAGTCTCGGGACTACCGAGAGGGAGACCCAGTACTTC. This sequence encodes CASSLGTTERETQYF.

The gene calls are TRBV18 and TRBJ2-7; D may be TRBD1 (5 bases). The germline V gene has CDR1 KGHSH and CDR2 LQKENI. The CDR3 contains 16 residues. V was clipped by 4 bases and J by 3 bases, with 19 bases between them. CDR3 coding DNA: TGTGCCAGCTCACTCGGGTTACAGGCTCTGGGCTACGAGCAGTACTTC. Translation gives CASSLGLQALGYEQYF. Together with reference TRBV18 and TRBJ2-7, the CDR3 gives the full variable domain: NAGVMQNPRHLVRRRGQEARLRCSPMKGHSHVYWYRQLPEEGLKFMVYLQKENIIDESGMPKERFSAEFPKEGPSILRIQQVVRGDSAAYFCASSLGLQALGYEQYFGPGTRLTVT.